This TCR beta chain was profiled in a study of cytomegalovirus exposure and HLA in healthy donors. Background on the study: Approximately 200 million T cells yielded approximately 110 million unique TCR beta sequences in earlier analysis. Findings of the study overall: Donors belonging to an Asian-associated ancestry cluster reportedly showed fewer N-insertions in productive TCRs than the approximately 680-donor mean, according to what a later analysis found. Reports state that TCR beta sequences accurately predicted most subjects' HLA-A and HLA-B alleles.

Primers included in the PCR were 60 Vbeta and 13 Jbeta primers. The table came from immunoSEQ multiplex PCR; TCRdb's copy has only in-frame clones and leaves some out. Of about 120,000 clones listed, around 76% are singletons. For this clone: Its cognate antigen is unknown.

The CDR3 has 13 amino acids. Germline assignment: CDR1 SQVTM and CDR2 ANQGSEA. The J segment lost 6 bases and the V segment lost 4 bases, leaving 3 bases of the junction unmatched. The TCR comes from a man between 60 and 75 years old in good health and CMV-seropositive. The sample comprised PBMCs. The chain couples TRBV29-1 to TRBJ1-4; 9 nucleotides agree with TRBD1. The CDR3 region has the DNA TGCAGCGTTGCCGGGACAGGGCATGAAAAACTGTTTTTT. Its protein product is CSVAGTGHEKLFF.